A few counts support the clone carrying this T cell receptor (beta chain). Its cognate antigen is unknown. This record comes from a study of T cell repertoires in cytomegalovirus infection. In TCRdb, the reads were re-called with MiXCR into one record per CDR3 protein. The data contain approximately 910,000 distinct CDR3 sequences, 25% to 40% of them singletons. V lost 9 bases, J lost 4 bases, and 14 bases stayed unmatched. The CDR3 runs to 16 residues. Germline CDR1 MNHNS, CDR2 SASEGT. This clonotype originated in a human donor in good health (CMV status not recorded). Some clones in this sample may be carry-over from other donors' samples. This chain uses TRBV6-1 with TRBJ2-1, with TRBD1 matching 8 bases. Sequencing used cultured CD8+ T cells from PBMCs, obtained from culture after CMV antigen stimulation. This CDR3 reads CASWYSGTGPYNEQFF. CDR3 bases: TGTGCCAGTTGGTACTCCGGGACAGGCCCTTACAATGAGCAGTTCTTC.